This T cell receptor (beta chain) was recorded in a study of control samples from healthy donors and cancer patients (dated by TCRdb to the early 2020s). A note on this clone: There is no known antigen for this receptor. Per-nucleotide qualities are absent, and no much larger clonotype sits a single base away.

The library was produced with the immunoSEQ multiplex PCR assay. The table was pulled from immuneACCESS by TCRdb, which kept in-frame rearrangements only. Such tables lose some clones; where checked, under half of the loss comes from unresolved V genes, and the rest has no known cause. The sample records 400,000 to 450,000 clones, roughly 90% of which are singletons. The ten largest clones capture over 5.5% of the sample. The receptor was derived from a man in his forties or fifties with head and neck cancer. The sample was PBMCs.

In nucleotides, the sequence is TGTGCCAGCAGTTTGGCCGGGACAGACGATTATCAGCCCCAGCATTTT. Translated, this is CASSLAGTDDYQPQHF. The sequence is built from TRBV28 and TRBJ1-5; 7 of the junction bases match TRBD1. The germline V gene supplies CDR1 MDHEN and CDR2 SYDVKM. V is trimmed back by 3 bases and J by 5 bases, and the junction contains 10 bases that no gene match accounts for. From the cysteine up to the phenylalanine, the CDR3 has a length of 16 residues. This entry keeps only the CDR3 DNA: 48 bases, framed from base 1.